The rows below give T cell receptor beta chains drawn from one sample of a study of CD8+CD57+ T cells in acquired aplastic anemia. TCRdb ran MiXCR on the reads and lists one entry per CDR3 protein. This sample carries hundreds of thousands of distinct CDR3 sequences, about a third of them seen once, and the ten largest clones take 0.75% to 0.95%. The specimen sequenced was sorted CD4+, CD8+, or CD8+CD57+ T cells (not recorded which) from PBMCs. The receptor set was obtained from a human donor with aplastic anemia. CDR3s include the opening cysteine and the closing phenylalanine or tryptophan. The D gene is left open where the match is weak. Only some rows state a clone size, as once, few, many or a class for expanded clones.

v_gene	abundance	d_gene	j_gene	CDR3nt	CDR3aa
TRBV4-3	NA	NA	TRBJ2-7	TGCGCCAGCAGCCAAGAAATTCACCATACCGGGGCCTACGAGCAGTACTTC	CASSQEIHHTGAYEQYF
TRBV29-1	many	NA	TRBJ1-2	TGCAGCGTTGACGCGTGGACTGACTATGGCTACACCTTC	CSVDAWTDYGYTF
TRBV20-1	NA	NA	TRBJ2-7	TGCAGTGCTAGTCGCACCCACGAGCAGTACTTC	CSASRTHEQYF
TRBV2	many	TRBD1	TRBJ2-3	TGTGCCAGCACCCCGGGACAGACAAACACAGATACGCAGTATTTT	CASTPGQTNTDTQYF
TRBV6-5	NA	NA	TRBJ2-5	TGTGCCAGCAGTTGGGGTGGGACGCTTCAAGGGACCCAGTACTTC	CASSWGGTLQGTQYF
TRBV13	NA	TRBD1	TRBJ2-7	TGTGCCAGCAGCTTAAAGGACAGGCCGGAGGAGCAGTACTTC	CASSLKDRPEEQYF
TRBV5-1	few	NA	TRBJ1-2	TGCGCCAGCAGCTGGCGGGCAGAGCTAGGGAACTATGGCTACACCTTC	CASSWRAELGNYGYTF
TRBV9	NA	TRBD1	TRBJ1-3	TGTGCCCGCAGCGCGACAGGGGTCTCTGGAAACACCATATATTTT	CARSATGVSGNTIYF
TRBV2	few	NA	TRBJ1-5	TGTGCCAGCAGTTTCGACGGGCGGCGGAATCAGCCCCAGCATTTT	CASSFDGRRNQPQHF
TRBV19	NA	TRBD1	TRBJ2-5	TGTGCCAGTAGTAACCGGGACAGGAGCCAAGAGACCCAGTACTTC	CASSNRDRSQETQYF
TRBV4-3	few	NA	TRBJ1-1	TGCGCCAGCAGCTACTTCGGAGACAGTCCGAACACTGAAGCTTTCTTT	CASSYFGDSPNTEAFF